Each of the 4 T cell receptor beta chains below was sequenced from the same sample in a study of glioma-infiltrating T cells. Using RNA template, CDR3s of TCR alpha and beta were amplified with iRepertoire arm-PCR. TCRdb processed the multiplex PCR reads anew with MiXCR; each CDR3 protein has one entry. The sample has 100,000 to 150,000 distinct CDR3 sequences; around 25% are singletons. The specimen was glioma tissue, nonneoplastic brain tissue, or PBMCs (not recorded which). All receptors derive from a human donor with low-grade glioma or glioblastoma, undergoing nonglioma brain surgery, or in good health (not recorded which).

This clonotype was counted at least ten times. The V gene is TRBV20-1, the J gene TRBJ2-1; TRBD1 is a possible D gene (5 bases). Germline V gives CDR1 DFQATT, CDR2 SNEGSKA (reference sequence). The CDR3 spans 13 residues. V was cut by 2 bases and J by 1 base, with 6 bases left in between. DNA for the CDR3: TGCAGTGCTAGAACAGGATCCTACAATGAGCAGTTCTTC. This sequence encodes CSARTGSYNEQFF.

The CDR3 nucleotides are TGTGCCAGTAGTTTAGGACATCGGAATTCACCCCTCCACTTT. Translated, it gives CASSLGHRNSPLHF. V gene TRBV19 combines with J gene TRBJ1-6; D is perhaps TRBD1 (5 bases). The V gene's germline CDR1 is LNHDA and CDR2 SQIVND (reference sequence). This CDR3 comprises 14 residues. Trimming cost V 5 bases and J 7 bases, with 12 bases left between them.

This clonotype occurred a few times. The chain is built from TRBV27 and TRBJ1-3, with no clear D. V was clipped by 4 bases and J by 2 bases, with 9 bases between them. The CDR3 is made up of 14 amino acids. Germline assignment: CDR1 MNHEY and CDR2 SMNVEV (reference sequence). The CDR3 nucleotides read TGTGCCAGCAGTTCGCCTGTGACTGGAAACACCATATATTTT. Its translation is CASSSPVTGNTIYF.

This clonotype was detected a few times. The chain has TRBV6-1 and TRBJ2-3; a weak D match, TRBD2 (6 bases). Per the germline V gene, CDR1 is MNHNS and CDR2 is SASEGT. Trimming left V 5 bases short and J 3 bases short, with 12 bases between. The CDR3 consists of 14 residues. CDR3 sequence (DNA): TGTGCCAGCAGTCTAAGGGACTCAACAGATACGCAGTATTTT. Encoded protein: CASSLRDSTDTQYF.